This T cell receptor beta chain comes out of a study of cytomegalovirus exposure and HLA in healthy donors. In the study overall: Within an early data release were 65 million to 90 million unique TCRs drawn from HLA-typed donors.

This clone was detected only once. PCR amplification relied on 60 Vbeta primers (plus 13 Jbeta primers). Clones were read by immunoSEQ multiplex PCR, and TCRdb kept only the in-frame ones, dropping some. The profile shows approximately 160,000 clones, about 77% of them singletons. With 5 bases clipped from V and 5 bases from J, the junction kept 11 bases outside the gene matches. Germline V lookup: CDR1 SGHTA, CDR2 FQGNSA. The CDR3 loop spans 15 amino acids. Sequences were obtained from PBMCs. The sequence was collected from a man younger than 35 in good health and CMV-seropositive. The J gene is TRBJ2-5, the V gene TRBV7-2; 7 bases are shared with TRBD1. CDR3 sequence reads: CASSPARQGRETQYF. CDR3 DNA: TGTGCCAGCAGCCCGGCACGACAGGGTCGGGAGACCCAGTACTTC.